The present TCR beta chain was sequenced within a study of blood T cells in healthy people across ages. The study isolated at least 6.5 million PBMCs from each sample. The junction had 16 bases not matched to a gene; V was cut back by 6 bases and J by 6 bases. The CDR3 spans 16 residues. Looked up from germline, CDR1 is MGHDK and CDR2 is SYGVNS. Primed by a sample-barcoded 5' primer and a J-beta primer mix, a second PCR proceeded for 7 to 11 cycles. Via MiXCR, TCRdb re-called the 5' RACE reads, giving one row per CDR3 protein. The data hold roughly 1,500,000 distinct CDR3 sequences, with approximately 40% observed a single time. Remarks on this clonotype: Its antigen is as yet unknown.

Overall study findings and caveats: Shifts in expanded clonotypes may have been confounded by donor CMV status, which was unknown.

Sequencing was performed on blood. The rearrangement joins TRBV25-1 to TRBJ1-2; 7 bases are a match to TRBD1. The TCR comes from a woman aged 18-29 years in good health. The DNA for the CDR3 is TGTGCCAGCAGCCCGAGATCGGGCAGGGGGGAAGATGGCTACACCTTC. It is translated as CASSPRSGRGEDGYTF.